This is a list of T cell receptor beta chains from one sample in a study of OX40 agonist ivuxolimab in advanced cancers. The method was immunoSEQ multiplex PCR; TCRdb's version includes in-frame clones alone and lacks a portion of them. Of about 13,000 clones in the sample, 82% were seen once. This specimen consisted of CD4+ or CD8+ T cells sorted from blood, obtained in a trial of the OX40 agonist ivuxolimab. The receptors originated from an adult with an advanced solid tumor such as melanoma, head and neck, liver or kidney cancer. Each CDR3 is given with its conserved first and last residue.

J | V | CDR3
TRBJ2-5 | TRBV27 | CASHAGTRPSQETQYF
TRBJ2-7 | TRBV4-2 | CASSQVWLAGEDSYEQYF
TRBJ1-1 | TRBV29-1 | CSVEVAGNTEAFF
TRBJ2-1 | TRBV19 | CASSNPRDEPRYNEQFF
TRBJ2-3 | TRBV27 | CASSLGTSGRPDTQYF
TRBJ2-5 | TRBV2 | CASRPEPGQTKETQYF
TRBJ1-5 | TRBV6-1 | CASSESGTGYQPQHF
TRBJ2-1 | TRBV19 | CASTPMPGTSGLYNEQFF
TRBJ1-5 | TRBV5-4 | CASSSSPGSNQPQHF
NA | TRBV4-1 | CASSQVGDNSYEQYF
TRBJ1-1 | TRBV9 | CASSVGVGNTEAFF
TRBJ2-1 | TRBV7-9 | CASSHVQDGLNEQFF
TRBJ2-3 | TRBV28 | CASSTPLAGVEDTQYF
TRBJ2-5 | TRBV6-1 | CASGFPPSQETQYF
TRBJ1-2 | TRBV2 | CARRDISVEGYTF
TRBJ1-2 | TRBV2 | CASSEGGALGYTF
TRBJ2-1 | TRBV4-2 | CASSQRLGDNEQFF
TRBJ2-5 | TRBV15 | CATSGTSGPQETQYF
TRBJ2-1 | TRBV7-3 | CASSTSSYNEQFF
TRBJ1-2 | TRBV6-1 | CAAQNYGYTF
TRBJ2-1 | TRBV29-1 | CSVEDGGRGSYNEQFF
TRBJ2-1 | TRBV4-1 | CASSQGAAGSLNEQFF
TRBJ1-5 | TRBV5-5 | CASSWVQGGNQPQHF
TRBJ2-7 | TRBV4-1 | CASSAGTSYEQYF
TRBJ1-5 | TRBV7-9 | CASSPDELNQPQHF
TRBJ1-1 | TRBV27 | CASGGADNTEAFF
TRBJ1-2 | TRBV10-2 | CASADRGGYTF
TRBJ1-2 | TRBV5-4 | CASSQTGTGLYGYTF